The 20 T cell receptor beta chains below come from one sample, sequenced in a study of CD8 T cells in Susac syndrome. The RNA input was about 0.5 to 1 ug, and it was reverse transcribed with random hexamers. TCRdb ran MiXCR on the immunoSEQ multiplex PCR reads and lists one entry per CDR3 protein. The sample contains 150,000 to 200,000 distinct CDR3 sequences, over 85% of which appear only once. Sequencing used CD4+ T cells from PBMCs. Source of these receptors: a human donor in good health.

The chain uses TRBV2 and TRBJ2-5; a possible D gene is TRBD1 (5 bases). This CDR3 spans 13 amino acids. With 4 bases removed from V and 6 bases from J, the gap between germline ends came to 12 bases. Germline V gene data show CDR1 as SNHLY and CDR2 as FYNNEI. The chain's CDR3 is CASSAGQGKTQYF. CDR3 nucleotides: TGTGCCAGCAGTGCGGGCCAGGGAAAGACCCAGTACTTC. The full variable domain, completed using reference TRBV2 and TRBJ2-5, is EPEVTQTPSHQVTQMGQEVILRCVPISNHLYFYWYRQILGQKVEFLVSFYNNEISEKSEIFDDQFSVERPDGSNFTLKIRSTKLEDSAMYFCASSAGQGKTQYFGPGTRLLVL.

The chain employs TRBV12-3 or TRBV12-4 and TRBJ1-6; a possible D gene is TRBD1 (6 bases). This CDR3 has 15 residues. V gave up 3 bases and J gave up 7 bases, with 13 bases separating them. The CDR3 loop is CASSLGQGWNSPLHF. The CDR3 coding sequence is TGTGCCAGCAGTTTGGGGCAGGGGTGGAATTCACCCCTCCACTTT.

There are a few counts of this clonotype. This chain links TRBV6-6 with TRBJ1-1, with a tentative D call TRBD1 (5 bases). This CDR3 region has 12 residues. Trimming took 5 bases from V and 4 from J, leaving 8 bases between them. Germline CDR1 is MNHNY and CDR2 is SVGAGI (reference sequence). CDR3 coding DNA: TGTGCCAGCAGTCCTGGGGGCACTGAAGCTTTCTTT. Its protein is CASSPGGTEAFF.

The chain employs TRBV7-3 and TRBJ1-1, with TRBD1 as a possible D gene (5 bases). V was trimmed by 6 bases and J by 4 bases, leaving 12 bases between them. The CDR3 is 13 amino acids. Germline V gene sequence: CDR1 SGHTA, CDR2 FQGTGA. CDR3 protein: CASRLGGGTEAFF. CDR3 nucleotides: TGTGCCAGCAGATTAGGCGGGGGCACTGAAGCTTTCTTT. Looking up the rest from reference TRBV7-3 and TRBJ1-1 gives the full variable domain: GAGVSQTPSNKVTEKGKYVELRCDPISGHTALYWYRQSLGQGPEFLIYFQGTGAADDSGLPNDRFFAVRPEGSVSTLKIQRTERGDSAVYLCASRLGGGTEAFFGQGTRLTVV.

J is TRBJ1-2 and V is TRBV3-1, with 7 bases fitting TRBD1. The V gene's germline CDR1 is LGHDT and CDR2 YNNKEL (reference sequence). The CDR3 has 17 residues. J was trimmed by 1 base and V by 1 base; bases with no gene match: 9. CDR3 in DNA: TGTGCCAGCAGCCAAGCACCCAGGACAGGATATAACTATGGCTACACCTTC. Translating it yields CASSQAPRTGYNYGYTF.

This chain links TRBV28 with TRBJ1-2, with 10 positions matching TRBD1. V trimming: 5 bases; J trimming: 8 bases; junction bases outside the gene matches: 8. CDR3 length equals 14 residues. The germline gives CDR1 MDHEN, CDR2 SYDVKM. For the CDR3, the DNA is TGTGCCAGCAGTCCCGGGACAGGGGTTGGAGGCTACACCTTC. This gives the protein CASSPGTGVGGYTF.

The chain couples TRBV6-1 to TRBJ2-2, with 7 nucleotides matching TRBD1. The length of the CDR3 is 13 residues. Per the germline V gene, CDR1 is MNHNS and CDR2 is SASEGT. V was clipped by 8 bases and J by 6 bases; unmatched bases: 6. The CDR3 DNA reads TGTGCCAGCCGACCGACAGGGCCCGGGGAGCTGTTTTTT. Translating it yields CASRPTGPGELFF.

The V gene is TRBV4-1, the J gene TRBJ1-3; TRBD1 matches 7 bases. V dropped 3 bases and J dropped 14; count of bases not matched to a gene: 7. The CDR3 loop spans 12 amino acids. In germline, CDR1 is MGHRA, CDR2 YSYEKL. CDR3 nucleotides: TGCGCCAGCAGCCACCCCGGGACAGAGGTATATTTT. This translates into CASSHPGTEVYF.

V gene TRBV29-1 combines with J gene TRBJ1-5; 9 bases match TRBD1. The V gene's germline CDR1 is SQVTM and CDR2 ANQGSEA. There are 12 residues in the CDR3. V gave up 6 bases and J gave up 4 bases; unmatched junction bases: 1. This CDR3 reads CSVGTGNQPQHF. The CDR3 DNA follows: TGCAGCGTGGGGACAGGGAATCAGCCCCAGCATTTT.

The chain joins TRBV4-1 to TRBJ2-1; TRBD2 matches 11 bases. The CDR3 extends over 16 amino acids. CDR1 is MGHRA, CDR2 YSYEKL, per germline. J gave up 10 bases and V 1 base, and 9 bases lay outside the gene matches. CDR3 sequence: CASSQGISGGAWEQFF. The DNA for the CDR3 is TGCGCCAGCAGCCAAGGGATTAGCGGGGGGGCGTGGGAGCAGTTCTTC.

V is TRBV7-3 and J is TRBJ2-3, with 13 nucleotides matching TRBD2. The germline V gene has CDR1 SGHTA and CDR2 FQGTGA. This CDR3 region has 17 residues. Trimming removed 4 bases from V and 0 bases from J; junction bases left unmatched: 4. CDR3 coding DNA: TGTGCCAGCAGCTGGAAGGGACTAGCGGGGAGCACAGATACGCAGTATTTT. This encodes CASSWKGLAGSTDTQYF.

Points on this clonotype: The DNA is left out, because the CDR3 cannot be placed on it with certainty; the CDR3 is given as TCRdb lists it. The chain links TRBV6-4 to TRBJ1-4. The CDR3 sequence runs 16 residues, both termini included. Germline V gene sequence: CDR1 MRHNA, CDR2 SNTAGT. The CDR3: CASSEFLGPEGKNCFF.

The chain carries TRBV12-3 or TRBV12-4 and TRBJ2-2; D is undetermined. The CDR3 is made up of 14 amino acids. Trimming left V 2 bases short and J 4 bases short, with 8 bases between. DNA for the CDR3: TGTGCCAGCAGTTTAATGGCCCGCACCGGGGAGCTGTTTTTT. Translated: CASSLMARTGELFF.

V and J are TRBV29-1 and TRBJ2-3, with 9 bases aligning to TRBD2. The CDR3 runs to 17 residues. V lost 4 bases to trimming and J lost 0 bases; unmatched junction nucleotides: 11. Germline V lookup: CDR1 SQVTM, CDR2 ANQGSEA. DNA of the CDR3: TGCAGCGTTGGGGGGTTAGCGGGGGAGTCTAGCACAGATACGCAGTATTTT. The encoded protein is CSVGGLAGESSTDTQYF.

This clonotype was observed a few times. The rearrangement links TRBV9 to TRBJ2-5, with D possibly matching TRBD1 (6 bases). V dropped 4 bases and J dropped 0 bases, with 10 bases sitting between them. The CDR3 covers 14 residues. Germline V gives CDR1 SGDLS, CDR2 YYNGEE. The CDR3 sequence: CASSPRDNQETQYF. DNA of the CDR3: TGTGCCAGCAGCCCCCGGGACAACCAAGAGACCCAGTACTTC.

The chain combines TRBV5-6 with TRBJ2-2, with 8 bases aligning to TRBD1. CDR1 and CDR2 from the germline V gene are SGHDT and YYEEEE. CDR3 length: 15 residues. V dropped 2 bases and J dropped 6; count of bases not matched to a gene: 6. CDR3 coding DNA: TGTGCCAGCAGCTTTCAGGACAGGGACTCCGGGGAGCTGTTTTTT. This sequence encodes CASSFQDRDSGELFF. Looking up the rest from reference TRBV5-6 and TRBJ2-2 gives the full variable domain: DAGVTQSPTHLIKTRGQQVTLRCSPKSGHDTVSWYQQALGQGPQFIFQYYEEEERQRGNFPDRFSGHQFPNYSSELNVNALLLGDSALYLCASSFQDRDSGELFFGEGSRLTVL.

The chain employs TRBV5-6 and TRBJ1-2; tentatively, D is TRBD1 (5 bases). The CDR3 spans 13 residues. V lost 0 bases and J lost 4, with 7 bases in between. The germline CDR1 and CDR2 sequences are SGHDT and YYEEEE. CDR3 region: CASSLAGIYGYTF. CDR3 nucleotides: TGTGCCAGCAGCTTGGCAGGGATCTATGGCTACACCTTC.

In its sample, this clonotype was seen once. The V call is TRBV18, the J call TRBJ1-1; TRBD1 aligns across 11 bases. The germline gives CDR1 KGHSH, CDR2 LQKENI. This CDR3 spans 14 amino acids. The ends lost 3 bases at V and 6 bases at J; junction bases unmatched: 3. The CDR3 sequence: CASSPGQGEAEAFF. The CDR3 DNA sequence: TGTGCCAGCTCACCGGGACAGGGGGAAGCTGAAGCTTTCTTT.

The CDR3 DNA sequence: TGTGCCAGCAGTTACGATCCAAGCTTTGGGGCCAACGTCCTGACTTTC. It is translated as CASSYDPSFGANVLTF. The chain joins TRBV6-5 to TRBJ2-6, with D uncertain. V shed 2 bases and J shed 3 bases, with 11 bases lying between them. Germline-derived CDR1 and CDR2 are MNHEY and SVGAGI. This CDR3 is built from 16 residues.

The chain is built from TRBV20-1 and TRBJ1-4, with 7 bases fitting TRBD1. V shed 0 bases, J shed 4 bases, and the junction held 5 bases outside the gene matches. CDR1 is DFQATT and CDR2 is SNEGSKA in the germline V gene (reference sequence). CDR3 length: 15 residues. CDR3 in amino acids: CSARDQGQDNEKLFF. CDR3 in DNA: TGCAGTGCTAGAGATCAAGGACAGGATAATGAAAAACTGTTTTTT.